This TCR beta chain was sequenced during a study of radiotherapy plus CTLA-4 blockade in lung cancer. Comment on this clone: The antigen is undetermined.

Study-level findings and limits: Blood saw expansion of tumor-derived TCR clones after radiotherapy plus ipilimumab.

Sequenced by immunoSEQ multiplex PCR; TCRdb stores in-frame clones only, minus some. Of 70,000 to 90,000 clones in the sample, 78% were seen once. The TCR originated in a human donor with non-small cell lung cancer who had a complete response to radiotherapy plus ipilimumab. This specimen consisted of peripheral blood, obtained from a patient treated with radiotherapy plus ipilimumab.

The CDR3 here is CASSEFSGQNEKLFF. The DNA for the CDR3 is TGTGCCAGCAGTGAGTTCAGCGGACAGAATGAAAAACTGTTTTTT. The chain couples TRBV25-1 to TRBJ1-4; tentative D call: TRBD1 (6 bases). Per germline, CDR1 MGHDK and CDR2 SYGVNS. V dropped 3 bases and J dropped 5 bases, with 13 bases sitting between them. The CDR3 consists of 15 residues. The whole variable domain, remainder taken from reference TRBV25-1 and TRBJ1-4, is EADIYQTPRYLVIGTGKKITLECSQTMGHDKMYWYQQDPGMELHLIHYSYGVNSTEKGDLSSESTVSRIRTEHFPLTLESARPSHTSQYLCASSEFSGQNEKLFFGSGTQLSVL.